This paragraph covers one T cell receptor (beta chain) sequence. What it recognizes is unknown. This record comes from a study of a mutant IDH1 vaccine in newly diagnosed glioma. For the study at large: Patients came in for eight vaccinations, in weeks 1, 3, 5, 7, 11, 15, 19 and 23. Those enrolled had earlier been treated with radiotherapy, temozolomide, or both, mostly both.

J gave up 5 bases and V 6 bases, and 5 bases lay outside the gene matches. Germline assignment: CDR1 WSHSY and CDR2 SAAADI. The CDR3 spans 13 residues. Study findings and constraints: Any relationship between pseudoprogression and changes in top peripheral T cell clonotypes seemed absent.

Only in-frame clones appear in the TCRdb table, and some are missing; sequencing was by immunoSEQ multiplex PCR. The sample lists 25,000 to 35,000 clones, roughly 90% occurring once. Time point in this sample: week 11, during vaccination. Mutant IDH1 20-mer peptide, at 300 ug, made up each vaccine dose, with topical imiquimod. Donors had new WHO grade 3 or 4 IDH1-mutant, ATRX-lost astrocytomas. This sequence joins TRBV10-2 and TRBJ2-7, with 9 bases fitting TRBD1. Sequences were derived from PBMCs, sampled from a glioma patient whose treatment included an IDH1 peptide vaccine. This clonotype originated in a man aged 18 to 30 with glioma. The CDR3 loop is CASRRTGVDEQYF. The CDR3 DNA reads TGCGCCAGCAGAAGGACAGGGGTCGACGAGCAGTACTTC.